Below are 25 T cell receptor beta chains sequenced from a single sample in a study of T cell changes during pregnancy in multiple sclerosis. The table came from immunoSEQ multiplex PCR; TCRdb's copy has only in-frame clones and leaves some out. The sample holds approximately 88,000 clones, roughly 95% seen once. Source: peripheral blood, taken in the second trimester of pregnancy. Receptors originate from a female donor with multiple sclerosis, enrolled in a pregnancy study.

V usage is TRBV5-5 and J usage is TRBJ1-1; TRBD1 is a possible D gene (6 bases). Trimming pared 4 bases from V and 1 base from J, leaving 20 bases between. The CDR3 loop spans 17 amino acids. CDR1 and CDR2 from the germline V gene are SGHKS and YYEKEE (reference sequence). DNA for the CDR3: TGTGCCAGCAGCCACCGGACAGCCGGCGAAGGGAACACTGAAGCTTTCTTT. Protein sequence: CASSHRTAGEGNTEAFF.

V usage is TRBV4-2 and J usage is TRBJ1-5; 7 nucleotides agree with TRBD1. The CDR3 loop spans 13 amino acids. The V gene end was trimmed by 4 bases and the J gene end by 6 bases; junction bases not matched to a gene: 3. CDR1 LGHNA and CDR2 YNFKEQ come from the germline V gene. The CDR3 region is CASSRQGGQPQHF. The CDR3 DNA is TGTGCCAGCAGCCGGCAGGGGGGTCAGCCCCAGCATTTT.

This chain uses TRBV7-2 with TRBJ2-5, with 7 bases identical to TRBD1. The germline gives CDR1 SGHTA, CDR2 FQGNSA. Trimming removed 4 bases from V and 4 bases from J; junction bases left unmatched: 12. The CDR3 has 16 residues. CDR3 DNA: TGTGCCAGCAGCTCCGGACGCGACAGGGTCGGAGAGACCCAGTACTTC. Translation gives CASSSGRDRVGETQYF.

This clone appeared a single time. The chain joins TRBV7-9 to TRBJ1-1; weak D call: TRBD1 (5 bases). CDR3 length: 14 residues. Germline lookup yields CDR1 SEHNR and CDR2 FQNEAQ (reference sequence). V was pared by 5 bases and J by 5 bases, with 15 bases between. This chain's CDR3 is CASSPPGEGTEAFF. CDR3 DNA: TGTGCCAGCAGCCCCCCGGGAGAGGGGACTGAAGCTTTCTTT.

The J gene is TRBJ2-3, the V gene TRBV11-2; weak D call: TRBD2 (5 bases). With 3 bases removed from V and 2 bases from J, the gap between germline ends came to 9 bases. Per the germline V gene, CDR1 is SGHAT and CDR2 is FQNNGV. The CDR3 contains 14 residues. CDR3 DNA sequence: TGTGCCAGCAGCTTTTCTCGGGACACAGATACGCAGTATTTT. This sequence encodes CASSFSRDTDTQYF.

The chain employs TRBV11-3 and TRBJ1-3, with a weak D call TRBD1 (5 bases). Germline CDR1 SGHNT, CDR2 YENEEA. Trimming took off 2 bases at V and 0 bases at J, with 8 bases between the two ends. The CDR3 extends over 15 amino acids. DNA of the CDR3: TGTGCCAGCAGCTTACAGGGCAACTCTGGAAACACCATATATTTT. This sequence encodes CASSLQGNSGNTIYF. The full variable domain, with the rest looked up from reference TRBV11-3 and TRBJ1-3, is EAGVVQSPRYKIIEKKQPVAFWCNPISGHNTLYWYLQNLGQGPELLIRYENEEAVDDSQLPKDRFSAERLKGVDSTLKIQPAELGDSAVYLCASSLQGNSGNTIYFGEGSWLTVV.

The chain combines TRBV7-9 with TRBJ1-2; 7 bases map to TRBD1. The trim removed 1 base at V and 4 bases at J, leaving 9 bases unmatched. The CDR3 loop spans 16 amino acids. CDR1 is SEHNR, CDR2 FQNEAQ, per germline (reference sequence). The CDR3 loop is CASSLGLGQALYGYTF. CDR3 nucleotides: TGTGCCAGCAGCTTAGGATTAGGACAGGCCCTCTATGGCTACACCTTC.

The chain's CDR3 is CASSQVGTSQPQHF. CDR3 in DNA: TGCGCCAGCAGCCAAGTGGGCACTTCCCAGCCCCAGCATTTT. The gene calls are TRBV4-1 and TRBJ1-5; D unresolved. Germline values: CDR1 MGHRA, CDR2 YSYEKL. CDR3 length: 14 amino acids. With 1 base removed from V and 7 bases from J, the gap between germline ends came to 11 bases.

V gene TRBV2 combines with J gene TRBJ1-2; D may be TRBD1 (6 bases). This CDR3 is 12 amino acids long. V was shortened by 5 bases and J by 4 bases, with 8 bases between the two germline ends. The germline V gene encodes CDR1 SNHLY and CDR2 FYNNEI. CDR3 DNA sequence: TGTGCCAGCAGTCGGGACACCTATGGCTACACCTTC. Amino acids: CASSRDTYGYTF.

The rearrangement links TRBV27 to TRBJ1-1, with TRBD1 matching 9 bases. V was pared by 8 bases and J by 5 bases, with 6 bases of the junction left unmatched. The length of the CDR3 is 13 residues. Germline values: CDR1 MNHEY, CDR2 SMNVEV (reference sequence). The CDR3: CASATGGWTEAFF. CDR3 DNA sequence: TGTGCCAGCGCGACAGGGGGGTGGACTGAAGCTTTCTTT.

V usage is TRBV11-2 and J usage is TRBJ2-1, with D possibly being TRBD2 (6 bases). Germline V CDR1 and CDR2: SGHAT, FQNNGV. The CDR3 loop spans 16 amino acids. The V end was cut by 7 bases, the J end by 4 bases, with 20 bases between. CDR3 coding DNA: TGTGCCAGCACCCCCCGGGAGCTAGCGAGATACAATGAGCAGTTCTTC. It translates to CASTPRELARYNEQFF.

This clone was seen a handful of times. This chain's CDR3 is CASSPDRGSGELFF. As DNA, the CDR3 is TGTGCCAGCAGTCCCGACCGGGGATCCGGGGAGCTGTTTTTT. The J gene is TRBJ2-2, the V gene TRBV6-5, with a possible D match to TRBD2 (5 bases). Per germline, CDR1 MNHEY and CDR2 SVGAGI. The CDR3 spans 14 residues. V lost 5 bases to trimming and J lost 6 bases, with 13 bases between them.

The chain carries TRBV5-8 and TRBJ1-2; D remains unclear. Germline assignment: CDR1 SGHTS and CDR2 YDEGEE. V dropped 10 bases and J dropped 4 bases, with 17 bases sitting between them. The CDR3 spans 13 residues. CDR3 DNA sequence: TGTGCCTCAAGCGGCGGGGTTAGCTATGGCTACACCTTC. Amino acid sequence: CASSGGVSYGYTF.

V and J are TRBV9 and TRBJ2-7; the D gene is possibly TRBD1 (6 bases). The CDR3 runs to 15 residues. Germline V gene data show CDR1 as SGDLS and CDR2 as YYNGEE. Deletions cut 0 bases from V and 0 bases from J, with 10 bases between. The CDR3, as DNA: TGTGCCAGCAGCGTAGCTGTAGGGGGCTCCTACGAGCAGTACTTC. Translated: CASSVAVGGSYEQYF.

The rearrangement uses TRBV19 and TRBJ2-1; TRBD2 matches 12 bases. Germline V gene sequence: CDR1 LNHDA, CDR2 SQIVND (reference sequence). Trimming at V came to 4 bases and at J to 0 bases, leaving 1 base not matched to a gene. The CDR3 contains 16 residues. This CDR3 is CASSRGLAGSYNEQFF. The CDR3 coding sequence is TGTGCCAGTAGTAGGGGACTAGCGGGCTCCTACAATGAGCAGTTCTTC.

This chain links TRBV7-3 with TRBJ2-2, with TRBD1 identical over 9 bases. The CDR3 consists of 13 residues. Germline CDR1 reads SGHTA; CDR2 reads FQGTGA. V lost 8 bases and J lost 7; bases outside the gene matches: 5. CDR3 sequence (DNA): TGTGCCAGCGGGACAGGGTTGGGCGGGGAGCTGTTTTTT. This codes for CASGTGLGGELFF.

The chain combines TRBV9 with TRBJ2-5; 7 nucleotides match TRBD1. Trimming removed 2 bases from V and 4 bases from J; junction bases left unmatched: 5. Per germline, CDR1 SGDLS and CDR2 YYNGEE. CDR3 length equals 14 residues. The CDR3 coding sequence is TGTGCCAGCAGCGTCTCCGGGACAGCAGAGACCCAGTACTTC. Translating gives CASSVSGTAETQYF.

The chain recombines TRBV7-9 with TRBJ2-3; 9 bases line up with TRBD2. The germline V gene has CDR1 SEHNR and CDR2 FQNEAQ (reference sequence). The CDR3 sequence is 15 residues long. J gave up 5 bases and V 1 base, and 4 bases lay outside the gene matches. The DNA of the CDR3 is TGTGCCAGCAGCTTAGGCGGGAGGGCCCTAGATACGCAGTATTTT. The encoded protein is CASSLGGRALDTQYF.

The chain combines TRBV5-4 with TRBJ1-2; 7 nucleotides match TRBD1. This CDR3 is built from 16 residues. Germline trimming cut 3 bases from V and 3 bases from J; bases unmatched to any gene: 11. Germline V gives CDR1 SGHNT, CDR2 YYREEE (reference sequence). CDR3 nucleotide sequence: TGTGCCAGCAGCTACTACTTACAGGGGAGCTACTATGGCTACACCTTC. This encodes CASSYYLQGSYYGYTF.

The genes are TRBV19 and TRBJ2-7, with D perhaps TRBD2 (5 bases). Per germline, CDR1 LNHDA and CDR2 SQIVND (reference sequence). V was shortened by 7 bases and J by 11 bases, with 9 bases between the two germline ends. This CDR3 contains 9 residues. CDR3 coding DNA: TGTGCCAGTACAGCGGCGAAGTACTTC. As protein: CASTAAKYF.

The chain has TRBV28 and TRBJ2-3; maybe TRBD1 (6 bases). Germline V gives CDR1 MDHEN, CDR2 SYDVKM. The V end lost 5 bases, the J end lost 2 bases, and 17 bases lay between the germline ends. The CDR3 loop spans 16 amino acids. As DNA, the CDR3 is TGTGCCAGCAGTGGCCTCGGGACACCTGACACAGATACGCAGTATTTT. It translates to CASSGLGTPDTDTQYF.

The gene calls are TRBV7-2 and TRBJ2-7, with TRBD2 matching over 12 bases. Germline V gene data show CDR1 as SGHTA and CDR2 as FQGNSA. Trimming removed 2 bases from V and 4 bases from J; junction bases left unmatched: 3. This CDR3 comprises 15 residues. The CDR3 sequence: CASSLPTSGRYEQYF. The DNA for the CDR3 is TGTGCCAGCAGCTTACCGACTAGCGGGAGATACGAGCAGTACTTC. Supplemented by reference TRBV7-2 and TRBJ2-7, the full variable domain reads GAGVSQSPSNKVTEKGKDVELRCDPISGHTALYWYRQSLGQGLEFLIYFQGNSAPDKSGLPSDRFSAERTGGSVSTLTIQRTQQEDSAVYLCASSLPTSGRYEQYFGPGTRLTVT.

The chain recombines TRBV6-1 with TRBJ2-7; TRBD1 is a possible D gene (6 bases). Germline V gene data show CDR1 as MNHNS and CDR2 as SASEGT. The CDR3 extends over 15 amino acids. Trimming left V 2 bases short and J 0 bases short, with 11 bases between. CDR3 region: CASSEWGRSSYEQYF. The DNA for the CDR3 is TGTGCCAGCAGTGAATGGGGGCGAAGCTCCTACGAGCAGTACTTC.

The chain links TRBV14 to TRBJ2-7; TRBD2 aligns across 10 bases. The CDR3 is made up of 17 amino acids. J gave up 5 bases and V 4 bases, and 14 bases lay outside the gene matches. Germline V gene sequence: CDR1 SGHDN, CDR2 FVKESK. The CDR3 coding sequence is TGTGCCAGCAGCCCCCGACCTAGCGGGAGATTTCAGCACGAGCAGTACTTC. It yields the protein CASSPRPSGRFQHEQYF.

The chain joins TRBV14 to TRBJ1-1, with 9 bases that match TRBD1. The V gene end was trimmed by 3 bases and the J gene end by 1 base; junction bases not matched to a gene: 3. This CDR3 region has 15 residues. Germline loops: CDR1 SGHDN, CDR2 FVKESK. DNA for the CDR3: TGTGCCAGCAGCCAGAGGACAGGGGCGAACACTGAAGCTTTCTTT. Amino acids: CASSQRTGANTEAFF. The complete variable domain, with remaining parts taken from reference TRBV14 and TRBJ1-1, reads EAGVTQFPSHSVIEKGQTVTLRCDPISGHDNLYWYRRVMGKEIKFLLHFVKESKQDESGMPNNRFLAERTGGTYSTLKVQPAELEDSGVYFCASSQRTGANTEAFFGQGTRLTVV.